These T cell receptor beta chains were read from a single sample in a study of T cells after somatic rescue of genetic block. Generated by immunoSEQ multiplex PCR, the TCRdb table keeps only in-frame clones and is missing some. This sample has approximately 67,000 clones, with 92% found just once. Sequenced material: peripheral blood mononuclear cells (PBMCs). These TCRs come from a man aged 35 to 55. CDR3s include the opening cysteine and the closing phenylalanine or tryptophan. The D gene is left open where the match is weak. The listing skips clone size in some rows; elsewhere it reads once, few, many or a size class.

D gene	J gene	clone size	V gene	CDR3 protein	CDR3 DNA
TRBD1	TRBJ2-3	-	TRBV4-2	CASSPRTDRPKYTDTQYF	TGTGCCAGCAGCCCCAGAACGGACAGGCCAAAATACACAGATACGCAGTATTTT
TRBD1	TRBJ2-1	-	TRBV13	CASSDRTGGHEQFF	TGTGCCAGCAGCGATAGGACAGGGGGCCATGAGCAGTTCTTC
TRBD2	TRBJ2-3	-	TRBV28	CASREAGTRPDTQYF	TGTGCCAGCAGGGAGGCCGGGACTAGGCCAGATACGCAGTATTTT
-	TRBJ1-2	-	TRBV6-6	CASSYSRGVGGYTF	TGTGCCAGCAGTTATTCCAGGGGAGTTGGAGGCTACACCTTC
TRBD1	TRBJ2-2	-	TRBV9	CASSNQGAEDTGELFF	TGTGCCAGCAGCAATCAGGGGGCCGAGGACACCGGGGAGCTGTTTTTT
TRBD2	TRBJ2-1	-	TRBV19	CASSPRLADYNEQFF	TGTGCCAGTAGTCCCCGACTAGCGGACTACAATGAGCAGTTCTTC
-	TRBJ1-3	-	TRBV6-1	CASSEAGPGNTIYF	TGTGCCAGCAGTGAAGCTGGCCCGGGAAACACCATATATTTT
TRBD1	TRBJ1-3	-	TRBV7-3	CASSRGDRSSGNTIYF	TGTGCCAGCAGCCGGGGGGACAGGTCCTCTGGAAACACCATATATTTT
-	TRBJ2-5	-	TRBV7-9	CASSRGDTGQETQYF	TGTGCCAGCAGCCGAGGGGATACAGGGCAAGAGACCCAGTACTTC
TRBD1	TRBJ2-1	-	TRBV19	CASSVQGSYNEQFF	TGTGCCAGTAGTGTACAGGGGAGCTACAATGAGCAGTTCTTC
-	TRBJ1-1	-	TRBV7-8	CASSLDQGEAFF	TGTGCCAGCAGCTTAGACCAAGGGGAAGCTTTCTTT
-	TRBJ2-3	once	TRBV6-5	CASSYNREDTQYF	TGTGCCAGCAGTTACAACAGGGAGGATACGCAGTATTTT
-	TRBJ2-1	-	TRBV6-1	CASSEARQNEQFF	TGTGCCAGCAGTGAAGCAAGGCAGAATGAGCAGTTCTTC
-	TRBJ1-3	once	TRBV18	CASSPRMDSSSGNTIYF	TGTGCCAGCTCACCGCGAATGGACTCCAGCTCTGGAAACACCATATATTTT
-	TRBJ2-2	-	TRBV29-1	CSAEGTRNTGELFF	TGCAGCGCCGAAGGGACAAGAAACACCGGGGAGCTGTTTTTT
TRBD2	TRBJ2-3	-	TRBV7-2	CASSTQRASGRATQYF	TGTGCCAGCAGCACGCAAAGGGCTAGCGGGAGGGCCACGCAGTATTTT
TRBD1	TRBJ2-7	-	TRBV2	CASRRTGTSYEQYF	TGTGCCAGCAGGCGGACAGGGACTTCCTACGAGCAGTACTTC
-	TRBJ1-6	-	TRBV4-2	CASSQGGDNSPLHF	TGTGCCAGCAGCCAAGGTGGGGATAATTCACCCCTCCACTTT
-	TRBJ2-3	-	TRBV7-2	CASSLEAGAVDTQYF	TGTGCCAGCAGCTTAGAGGCGGGTGCCGTTGATACGCAGTATTTT
-	TRBJ2-5	-	TRBV6-6	CASKAPRREKSETQYF	TGTGCCAGTAAAGCCCCACGGAGGGAAAAGTCAGAGACCCAGTACTTC
TRBD2	TRBJ2-3	-	TRBV18	CASSPRTSGGAPDTQYF	TGTGCCAGCTCACCGCGGACTAGCGGGGGGGCCCCAGATACGCAGTATTTT
TRBD1	TRBJ1-2	-	TRBV9	CASSVGDRVTYGYTF	TGTGCCAGCAGCGTAGGCGACAGGGTGACCTATGGCTACACCTTC
-	TRBJ2-7	-	TRBV7-9	CASSLEIPAYEQYF	TGTGCCAGCAGCTTAGAGATACCTGCCTACGAGCAGTACTTC
TRBD1	TRBJ2-7	-	TRBV4-1	CASSHSDRDAEQYF	TGCGCCAGCAGCCATTCAGACAGGGACGCCGAGCAGTACTTC
-	TRBJ1-4	-	TRBV4-1	CASSQITAEKLFF	TGCGCCAGCAGCCAAATAACCGCTGAAAAACTGTTTTTT
-	TRBJ2-1	-	TRBV11-3	CASSPAYRGDSYNEQFF	TGTGCCAGCAGCCCGGCCTATCGCGGGGACTCCTACAATGAGCAGTTCTTC
-	TRBJ1-2	-	TRBV9	CASSPQGLGDGYTF	TGTGCCAGCAGCCCTCAGGGGTTGGGGGATGGCTACACCTTC
-	TRBJ2-1	-	TRBV20-1	CSARDTWEFF	TGCAGTGCTAGAGATACATGGGAGTTCTTC
-	TRBJ2-2	-	TRBV7-2	CASSPRAARGTGELFF	TGTGCCAGCAGCCCTCGGGCCGCTCGAGGAACCGGGGAGCTGTTTTTT